The sequence of this T cell receptor (beta chain) was determined in a study of long-term antiretroviral therapy in people with HIV. This clone is deemed medium-sized. Unmatched junction bases numbered 5, after V lost 6 bases and J lost 6 bases. CDR3 size: 13 residues. CDR1 is SEHNR and CDR2 is FQNEAQ in the germline V gene (reference sequence). The immunoSEQ assay was v3.0, run at survey level. TCRdb's copy holds only in-frame clones and misses some; the assay was immunoSEQ multiplex PCR. This table has 23,000 or so clones, approximately 80% appearing once. The TCR comes from a middle-aged man with HIV. The chain recombines TRBV7-9 with TRBJ2-3; TRBD2 matches 8 bases. The specimen comprised unsorted PBMCs, sampled 0.3 years after starting antiretroviral therapy. CDR3 protein: CASRLPGGDTQYF. The CDR3 nucleotides read TGTGCCAGCAGACTACCGGGGGGGGATACGCAGTATTTT.